One sample yielded the 7 T cell receptor beta chains listed below, sequenced in a study of shared clonotypes between healthy human individuals. Clones were sequenced by immunoSEQ multiplex PCR, and TCRdb holds only the in-frame ones, with some missing. The sample records 730,000 or so clones, roughly 78% being singletons. Sequenced material: memory CD4+ T cells sorted from blood. The sample's subset: CD45RA-negative fraction. These receptors were obtained from a woman aged 30 to 39 in good health.

The V call is TRBV11-2, the J call TRBJ1-3; D gene uncertain. The CDR3 contains 15 residues. Germline V gene sequence: CDR1 SGHAT, CDR2 FQNNGV. V was cut by 2 bases and J by 2 bases, with 10 bases left in between. CDR3 sequence: CASSLNLLAGNTIYF. CDR3 in DNA: TGTGCCAGCAGCTTAAACCTCTTGGCTGGAAACACCATATATTTT. The variable domain in full, with the rest retrieved from reference TRBV11-2 and TRBJ1-3, is EAGVAQSPRYKIIEKRQSVAFWCNPISGHATLYWYQQILGQGPKLLIQFQNNGVVDDSQLPKDRFSAERLKGVDSTLKIQPAKLEDSAVYLCASSLNLLAGNTIYFGEGSWLTVV.

The J gene is TRBJ2-7, the V gene TRBV11-2, with 11 bases identical to TRBD2. Germline CDR1 is SGHAT and CDR2 is FQNNGV. There are 15 residues in the CDR3. Trimming removed 4 bases from V and 5 bases from J; junction bases left unmatched: 7. DNA of the CDR3: TGTGCCAGCAGCTGGAATAGCGGGAGGGCCAACGAGCAGTACTTC. Its translation is CASSWNSGRANEQYF.

The rearrangement joins TRBV28 to TRBJ2-7; 7 bases line up with TRBD1. The CDR3 is made up of 13 amino acids. The trim removed 6 bases at V and 0 bases at J, leaving 2 bases unmatched. The germline CDR1 and CDR2 sequences are MDHEN and SYDVKM. CDR3 loop: CASRTGDSYEQYF. CDR3 DNA sequence: TGTGCCAGCAGAACAGGGGACTCCTACGAGCAGTACTTC.

The CDR3 here is CAWGSGGPWELFF. CDR3 in DNA: TGTGCCTGGGGATCGGGAGGGCCTTGGGAGCTGTTTTTT. J is TRBJ2-2 and V is TRBV30, with 8 bases that match TRBD2. Germline assignment: CDR1 GTSNPN and CDR2 SVGIG (reference sequence). The trim removed 5 bases at V and 9 bases at J, leaving 8 bases unmatched. The CDR3 runs 13 residues.

The chain joins TRBV28 to TRBJ2-3, with D uncertain. The V end was cut by 6 bases, the J end by 0 bases, with 10 bases between. This CDR3 contains 14 residues. Germline assignment: CDR1 MDHEN and CDR2 SYDVKM. This CDR3 reads CASRSASSTDTQYF. In nucleotides, the CDR3 is TGTGCCAGCAGGTCAGCTTCTAGCACAGATACGCAGTATTTT.

J is TRBJ2-1 and V is TRBV28; 8 positions match TRBD2. The V and J ends lost 7 bases and 3 bases, in that order; junction bases with no gene match: 14. Germline CDR1 MDHEN, CDR2 SYDVKM. CDR3 length: 17 residues. In DNA, the CDR3 is TGTGCCAGCACCCTCTGGGTTACTAGCGGCAGCTACAATGAGCAGTTCTTC. Amino acids: CASTLWVTSGSYNEQFF.

The chain is built from TRBV28 and TRBJ1-2, with D uncertain. Trimming removed 7 bases from V and 5 bases from J, with 14 bases in between. The CDR3 totals 13 residues. In germline, CDR1 is MDHEN, CDR2 SYDVKM. CDR3 DNA: TGTGCCAGCATGCGGGGAACAAGATATGGCTACACCTTC. Amino acid sequence: CASMRGTRYGYTF.